This T cell receptor (beta chain) was recorded in a study of Graves' ophthalmopathy and Graves' hyperthyroidism. Hyperthyroidism counted as stable given no ophthalmopathy within 18 months of follow-up. Patients newly diagnosed with hyperthyroidism, under 2 months' duration, were aged 18 to 65, the study reports. Other autoimmune diseases, uncontrolled infections, pregnancy or lactation ruled patients out of participation. The authors amplified TCR beta CDR3 regions from RNA transcripts. Second-round multiplex PCR came after a first-round RT-PCR that employed HTBI primers. MiXCR was run by TCRdb on the multiplex PCR reads, yielding one entry per CDR3 protein. In the table there are a few hundred thousand distinct CDR3 sequences, 15% of which are singletons. A note on this clonotype: Its antigen is not identified.

Study-level results: Detected in blood as well were most expanded thyroid clonotypes with frequency above 0.001.

V lost 5 bases and J lost 4, with 15 bases in between. CDR1 is MNHNS and CDR2 is SASEGT in the germline V gene. The CDR3 contains 15 residues. The source of this sequence is a woman younger than 35 with stable Graves' hyperthyroidism. This rearrangement joins TRBV6-1 to TRBJ2-4; D remains ambiguous. The sequencing input was peripheral blood. The CDR3 DNA reads TGTGCCAGCAGTCCCAGACTGGGCTGGAAAAACATTCAGTACTTC. As protein: CASSPRLGWKNIQYF.